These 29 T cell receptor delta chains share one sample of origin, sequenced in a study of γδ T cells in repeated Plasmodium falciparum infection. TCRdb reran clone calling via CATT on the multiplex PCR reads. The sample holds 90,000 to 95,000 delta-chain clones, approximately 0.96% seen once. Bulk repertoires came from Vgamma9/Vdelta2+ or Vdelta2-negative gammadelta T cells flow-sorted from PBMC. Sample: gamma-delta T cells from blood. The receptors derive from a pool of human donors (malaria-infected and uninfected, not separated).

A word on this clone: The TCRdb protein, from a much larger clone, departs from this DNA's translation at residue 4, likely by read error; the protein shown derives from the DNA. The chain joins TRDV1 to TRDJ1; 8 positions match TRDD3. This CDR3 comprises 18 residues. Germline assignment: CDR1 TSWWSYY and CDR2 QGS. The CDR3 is CALWEPLRDTWQADKLIF. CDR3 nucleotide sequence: TGTGCTCTTTGGGAACCTTTAAGGGATACGTGGCAGGCCGATAAACTCATCTTT.

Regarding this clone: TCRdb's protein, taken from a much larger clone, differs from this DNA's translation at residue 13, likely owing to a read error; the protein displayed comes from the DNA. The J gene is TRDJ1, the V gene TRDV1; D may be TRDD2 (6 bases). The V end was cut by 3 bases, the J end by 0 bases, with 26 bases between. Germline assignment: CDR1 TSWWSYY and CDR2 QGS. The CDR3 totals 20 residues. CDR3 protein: CALGDGSFQAYWPYTDKLIF. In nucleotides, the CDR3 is TGTGCTCTTGGGGACGGCTCCTTCCAAGCCTACTGGCCCTACACCGATAAACTCATCTTT.

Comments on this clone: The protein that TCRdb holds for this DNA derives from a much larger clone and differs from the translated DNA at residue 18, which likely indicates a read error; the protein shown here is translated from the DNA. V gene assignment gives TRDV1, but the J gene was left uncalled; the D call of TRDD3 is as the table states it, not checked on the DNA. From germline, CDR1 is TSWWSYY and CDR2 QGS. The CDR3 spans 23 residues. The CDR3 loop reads CALGELLLRSSTVLGDNAGGLIF. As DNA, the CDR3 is TGTGCTCTTGGGGAACTACTTTTAAGGTCTTCTACCGTACTGGGGGACAACGCCGGGGGGCTCATCTTT.

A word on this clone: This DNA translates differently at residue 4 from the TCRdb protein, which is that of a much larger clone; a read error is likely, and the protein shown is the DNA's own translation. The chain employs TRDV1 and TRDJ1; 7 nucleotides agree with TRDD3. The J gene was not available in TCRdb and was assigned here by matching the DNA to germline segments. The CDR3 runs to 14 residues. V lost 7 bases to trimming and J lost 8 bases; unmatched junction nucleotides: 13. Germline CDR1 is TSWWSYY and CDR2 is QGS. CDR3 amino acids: CALEKTKGDGKLIF. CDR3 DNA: TGTGCTCTTGAGAAGACTAAGGGGGATGGAAAACTCATCTTT.

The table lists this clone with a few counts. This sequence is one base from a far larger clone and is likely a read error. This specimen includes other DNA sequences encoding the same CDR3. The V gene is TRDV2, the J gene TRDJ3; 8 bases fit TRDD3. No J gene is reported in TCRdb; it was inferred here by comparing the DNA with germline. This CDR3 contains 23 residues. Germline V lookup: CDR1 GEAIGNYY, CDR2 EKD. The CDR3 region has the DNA TGTGCCTGTGACACCAACCCTTCGACGCCAGGGATACGCTTCTCCTGGGACACCCGGCAGATGTTTTTC. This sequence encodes CACDTNPSTPGIRFSWDTRQMFF.

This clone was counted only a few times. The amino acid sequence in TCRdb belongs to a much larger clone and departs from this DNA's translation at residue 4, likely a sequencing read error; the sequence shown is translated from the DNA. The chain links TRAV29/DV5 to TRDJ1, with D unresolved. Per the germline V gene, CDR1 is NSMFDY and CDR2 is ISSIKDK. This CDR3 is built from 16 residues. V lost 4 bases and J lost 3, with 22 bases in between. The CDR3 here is CAAGAPLSRWPDKLIF. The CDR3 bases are TGTGCAGCAGGCGCTCCTCTTAGCAGATGGCCCGATAAACTCATCTTT. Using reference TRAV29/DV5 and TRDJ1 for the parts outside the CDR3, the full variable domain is DQQVKQNSPSLSVQEGRISILNCDYTNSMFDYFLWYKKYPAEGPTFLISISSIKDKNEDGRFTVFLNKSAKHLSLHIVPSQPGDSAVYFCAAGAPLSRWPDKLIFGKGTRVTVEP.

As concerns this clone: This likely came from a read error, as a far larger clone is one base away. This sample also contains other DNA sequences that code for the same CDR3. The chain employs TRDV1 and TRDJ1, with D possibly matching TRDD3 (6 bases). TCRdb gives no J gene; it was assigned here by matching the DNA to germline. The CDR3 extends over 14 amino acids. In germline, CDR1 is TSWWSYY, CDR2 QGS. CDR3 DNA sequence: TGTGCCCTTGGGGATTTAACCAGTGCCGATAAACTCATCTTT. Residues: CALGDLTSADKLIF.

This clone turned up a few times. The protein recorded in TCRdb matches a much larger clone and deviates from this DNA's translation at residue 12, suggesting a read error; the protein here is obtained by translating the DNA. CDR3 sequence reads: CALGDYLPIGIRWGTHTDKLIF. CDR3 in DNA: TGTGCTCTTGGGGACTATCTTCCCATCGGTATTCGCTGGGGGACACACACCGATAAACTCATCTTT. The chain carries TRDV1 and TRDJ1; TRDD3 agrees at 8 bases. The J gene, left out of TCRdb, was set here by checking the DNA against germline. The germline V gene has CDR1 TSWWSYY and CDR2 QGS. CDR3 length: 22 residues. Trimming removed 3 bases from V and 0 bases from J; junction bases left unmatched: 24.

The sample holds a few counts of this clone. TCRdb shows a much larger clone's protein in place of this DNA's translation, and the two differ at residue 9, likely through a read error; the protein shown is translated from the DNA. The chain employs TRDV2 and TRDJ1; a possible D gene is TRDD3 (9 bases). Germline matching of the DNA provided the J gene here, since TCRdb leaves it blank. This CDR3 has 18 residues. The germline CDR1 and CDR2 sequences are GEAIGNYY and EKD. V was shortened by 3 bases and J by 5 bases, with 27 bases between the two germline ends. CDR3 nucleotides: TGTGCCTGTGACCGTAGGCCTTCCTATACTGGGGGAAGTGATAAACTCATCTTT. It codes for CACDRRPSYTGGSDKLIF.

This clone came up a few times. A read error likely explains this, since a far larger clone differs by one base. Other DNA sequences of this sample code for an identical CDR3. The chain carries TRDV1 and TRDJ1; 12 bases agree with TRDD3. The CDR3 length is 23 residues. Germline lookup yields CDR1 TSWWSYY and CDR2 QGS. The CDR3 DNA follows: TGTGCTCTTGGGGAACTGCGGCATTCCTTTCCTTACTGGGGGATACTTCACACCGATAAGCTCATCTTT. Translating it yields CALGELRHSFPYWGILHTDKLIF.

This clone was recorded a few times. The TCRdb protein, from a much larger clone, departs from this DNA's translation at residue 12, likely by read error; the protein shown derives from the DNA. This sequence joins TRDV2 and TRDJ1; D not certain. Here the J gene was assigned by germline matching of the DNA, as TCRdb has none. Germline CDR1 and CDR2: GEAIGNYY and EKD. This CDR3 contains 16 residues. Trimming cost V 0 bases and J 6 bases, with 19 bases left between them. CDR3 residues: CACDTKKLTRTNKLIF. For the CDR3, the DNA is TGTGCCTGTGACACCAAGAAACTAACTAGAACCAATAAACTCATCTTT.

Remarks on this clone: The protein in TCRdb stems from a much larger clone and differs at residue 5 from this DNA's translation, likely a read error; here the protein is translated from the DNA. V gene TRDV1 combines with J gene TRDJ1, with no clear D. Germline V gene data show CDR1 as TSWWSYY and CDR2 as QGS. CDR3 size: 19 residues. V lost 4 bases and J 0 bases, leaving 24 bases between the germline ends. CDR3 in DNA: TGTGCTCTTGGGGGACTACCCGAACCGGGGTCCGGGTACACCGATAAACTCATCTTT. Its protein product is CALGGLPEPGSGYTDKLIF.

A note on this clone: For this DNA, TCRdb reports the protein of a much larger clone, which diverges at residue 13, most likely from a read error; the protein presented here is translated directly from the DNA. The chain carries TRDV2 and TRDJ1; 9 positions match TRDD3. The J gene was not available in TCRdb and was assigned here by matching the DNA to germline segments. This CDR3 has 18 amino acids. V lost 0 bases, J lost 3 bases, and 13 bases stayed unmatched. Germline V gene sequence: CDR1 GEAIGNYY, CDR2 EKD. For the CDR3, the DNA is TGTGCCTGTGACACCGTTACTGGGGGACATCGACTCGCCGATAAACTCATCTTT. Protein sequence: CACDTVTGGHRLADKLIF.

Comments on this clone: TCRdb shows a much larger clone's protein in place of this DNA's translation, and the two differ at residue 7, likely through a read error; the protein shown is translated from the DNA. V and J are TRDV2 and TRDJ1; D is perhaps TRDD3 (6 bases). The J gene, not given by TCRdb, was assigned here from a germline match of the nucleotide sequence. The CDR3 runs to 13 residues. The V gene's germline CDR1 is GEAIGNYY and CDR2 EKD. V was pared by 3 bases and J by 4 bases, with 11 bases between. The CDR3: CACDAGEHDKLIF. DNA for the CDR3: TGTGCCTGTGACGCTGGGGAACACGATAAACTCATCTTT.

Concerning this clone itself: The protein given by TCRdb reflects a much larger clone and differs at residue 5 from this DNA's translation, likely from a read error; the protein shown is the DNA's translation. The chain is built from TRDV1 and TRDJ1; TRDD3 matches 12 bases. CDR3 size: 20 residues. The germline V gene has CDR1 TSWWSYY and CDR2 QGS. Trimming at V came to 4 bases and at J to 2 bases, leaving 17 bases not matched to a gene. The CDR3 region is CALGGLAPTGGYRSTDKLIF. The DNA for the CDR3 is TGTGCTCTTGGGGGACTGGCCCCCACTGGGGGATACCGCTCAACCGATAAACTCATCTTT.

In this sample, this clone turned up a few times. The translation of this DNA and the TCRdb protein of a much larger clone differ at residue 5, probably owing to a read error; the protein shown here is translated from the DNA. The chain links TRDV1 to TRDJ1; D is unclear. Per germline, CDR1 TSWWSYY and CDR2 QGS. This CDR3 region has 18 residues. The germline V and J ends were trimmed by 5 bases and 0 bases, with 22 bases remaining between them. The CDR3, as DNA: TGTGCTCTTGGGCAGCCGAGATCTCCTTGCGGAGACACCGATAAACTCATCTTT. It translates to CALGQPRSPCGDTDKLIF.

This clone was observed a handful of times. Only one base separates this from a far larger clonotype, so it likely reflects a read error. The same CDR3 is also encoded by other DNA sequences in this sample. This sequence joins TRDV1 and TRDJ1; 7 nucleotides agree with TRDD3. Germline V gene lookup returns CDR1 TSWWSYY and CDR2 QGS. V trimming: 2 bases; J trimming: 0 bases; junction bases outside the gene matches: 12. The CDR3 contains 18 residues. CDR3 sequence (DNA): TGTGCTCTTGGGGAAGAACCAACAGTGGGGGAGTACACCGATAAACTCATCTTT. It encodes CALGEEPTVGEYTDKLIF.

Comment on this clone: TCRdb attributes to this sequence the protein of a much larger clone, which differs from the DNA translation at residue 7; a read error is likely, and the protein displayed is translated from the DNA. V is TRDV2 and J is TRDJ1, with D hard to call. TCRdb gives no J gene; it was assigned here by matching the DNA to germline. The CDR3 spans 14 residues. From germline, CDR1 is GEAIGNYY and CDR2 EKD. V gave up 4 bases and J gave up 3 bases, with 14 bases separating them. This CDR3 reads CACDLITRADKLIF. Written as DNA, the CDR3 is TGTGCCTGTGATCTAATCACGAGGGCCGATAAACTCATCTTT.

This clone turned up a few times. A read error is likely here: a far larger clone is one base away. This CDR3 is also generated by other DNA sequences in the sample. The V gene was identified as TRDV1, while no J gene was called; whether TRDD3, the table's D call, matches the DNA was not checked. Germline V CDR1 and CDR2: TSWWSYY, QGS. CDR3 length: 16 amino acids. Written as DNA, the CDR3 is TGTGCTCTTGGGGAAATCCGTCAGGGGTACACCGATAAGCTCATCTTT. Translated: CALGEIRQGYTDKLIF.

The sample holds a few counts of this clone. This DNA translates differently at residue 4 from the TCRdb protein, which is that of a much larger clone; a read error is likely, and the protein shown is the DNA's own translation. The CDR3 is CACGLLGDGSWDTRQMFF. The DNA of the CDR3 is TGTGCCTGTGGCTTGCTGGGGGATGGCTCCTGGGACACCCGACAGATGTTTTTC. This chain links TRDV2 with TRDJ3; 9 positions match TRDD3. V trimming: 5 bases; J trimming: 0 bases; junction bases outside the gene matches: 7. The germline gives CDR1 GEAIGNYY, CDR2 EKD. The CDR3 is 18 amino acids.

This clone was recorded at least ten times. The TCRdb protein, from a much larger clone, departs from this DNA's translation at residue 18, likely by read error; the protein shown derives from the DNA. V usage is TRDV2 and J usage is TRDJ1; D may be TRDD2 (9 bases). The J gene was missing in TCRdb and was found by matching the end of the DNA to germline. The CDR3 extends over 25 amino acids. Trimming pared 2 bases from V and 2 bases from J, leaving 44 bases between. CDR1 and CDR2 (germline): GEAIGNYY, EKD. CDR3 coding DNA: TGTGCCTGTGACAACAGGAACACCTTCCTACTATCGTCCCGGCGGGGGATAGGGTGGACCGATAAACTCATCTTT. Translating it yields CACDNRNTFLLSSRRGIGWTDKLIF.

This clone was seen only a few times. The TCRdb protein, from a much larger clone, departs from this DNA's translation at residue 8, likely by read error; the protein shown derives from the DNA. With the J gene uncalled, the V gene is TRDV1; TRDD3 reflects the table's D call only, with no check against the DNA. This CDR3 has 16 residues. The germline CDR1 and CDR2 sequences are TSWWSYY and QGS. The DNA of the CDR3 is TGTGCTCTTGGGGAACTCGCGCACCGTACTGGGGGCCGCCTCATCTTT. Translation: CALGELAHRTGGRLIF.

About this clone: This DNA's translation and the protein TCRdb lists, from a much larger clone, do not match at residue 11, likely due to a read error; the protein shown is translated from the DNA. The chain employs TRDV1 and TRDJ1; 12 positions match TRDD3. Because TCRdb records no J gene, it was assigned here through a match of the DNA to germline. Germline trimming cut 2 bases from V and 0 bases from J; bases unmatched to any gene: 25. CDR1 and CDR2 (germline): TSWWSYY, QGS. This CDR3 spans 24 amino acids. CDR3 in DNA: TGTGCTCTTGGGGAAGTCCTCAAGAAAGTACGCTGGGGGATACGATTGTTTAACACCGATAAACTCATCTTT. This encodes CALGEVLKKVRWGIRLFNTDKLIF.

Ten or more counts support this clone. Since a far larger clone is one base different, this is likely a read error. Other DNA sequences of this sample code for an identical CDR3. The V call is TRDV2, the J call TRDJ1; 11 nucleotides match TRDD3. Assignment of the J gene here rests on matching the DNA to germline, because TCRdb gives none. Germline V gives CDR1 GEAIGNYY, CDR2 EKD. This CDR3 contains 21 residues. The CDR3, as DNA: TGTGCCTGCGACATTCTAACTGCCAACCTACTGGGGGATAGACTACCCGATAAACTCATCTTT. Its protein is CACDILTANLLGDRLPDKLIF.

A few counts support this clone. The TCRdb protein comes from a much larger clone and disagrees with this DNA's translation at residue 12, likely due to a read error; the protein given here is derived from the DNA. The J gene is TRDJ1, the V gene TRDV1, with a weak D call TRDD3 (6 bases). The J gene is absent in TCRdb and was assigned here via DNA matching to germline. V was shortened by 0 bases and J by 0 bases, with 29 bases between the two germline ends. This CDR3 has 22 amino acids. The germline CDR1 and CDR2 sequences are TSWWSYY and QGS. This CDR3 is CALGELASPWRGSRKYTDKLIF. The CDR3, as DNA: TGTGCTCTTGGGGAACTTGCCTCCCCTTGGCGGGGGAGCAGAAAATACACCGATAAACTCATCTTT.

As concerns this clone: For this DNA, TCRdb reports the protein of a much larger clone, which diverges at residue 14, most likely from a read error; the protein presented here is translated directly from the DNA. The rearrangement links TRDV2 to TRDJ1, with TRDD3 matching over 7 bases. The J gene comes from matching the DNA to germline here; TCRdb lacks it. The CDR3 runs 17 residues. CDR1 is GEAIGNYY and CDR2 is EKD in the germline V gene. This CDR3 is CACDTGGDYRYTDELIF. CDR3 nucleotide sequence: TGTGCCTGTGACACTGGGGGGGATTACCGGTACACCGATGAACTCATCTTT.

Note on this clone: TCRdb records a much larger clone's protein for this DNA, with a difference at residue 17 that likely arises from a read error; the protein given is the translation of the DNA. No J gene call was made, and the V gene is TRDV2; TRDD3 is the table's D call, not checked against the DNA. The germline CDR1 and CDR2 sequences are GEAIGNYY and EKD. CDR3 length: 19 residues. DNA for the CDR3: TGTGCCTGTGTCGGGTTGGACCTGGGGGATACTCCGTGGACCGATAAACCCATCTTT. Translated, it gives CACVGLDLGDTPWTDKPIF.

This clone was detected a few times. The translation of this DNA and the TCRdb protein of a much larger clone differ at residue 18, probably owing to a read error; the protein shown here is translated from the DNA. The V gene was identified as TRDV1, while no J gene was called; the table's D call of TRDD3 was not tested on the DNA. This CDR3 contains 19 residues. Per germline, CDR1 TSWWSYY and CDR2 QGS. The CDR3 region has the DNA TGTGCTCTTGGGGAATCCCCCGGGGGGGATTGGTCGTACACCGATAAACTCACCTTT. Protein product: CALGESPGGDWSYTDKLTF.

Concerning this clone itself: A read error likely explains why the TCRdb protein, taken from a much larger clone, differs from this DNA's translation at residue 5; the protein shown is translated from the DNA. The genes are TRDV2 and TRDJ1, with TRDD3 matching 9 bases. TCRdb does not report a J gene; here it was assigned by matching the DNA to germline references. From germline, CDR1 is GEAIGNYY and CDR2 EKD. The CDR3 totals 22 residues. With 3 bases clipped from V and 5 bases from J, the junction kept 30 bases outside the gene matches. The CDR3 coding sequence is TGTGCCTGTGACGCCTTTAAACTGTCTCCTGTTCACTGGGGGACACAGGGAGATAAACTCATCTTT. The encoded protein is CACDAFKLSPVHWGTQGDKLIF.